The rows below give T cell receptor beta chains drawn from one sample of a study of blood T cell repertoires in COVID-19. Here immunoSEQ multiplex PCR was the method, and the copy in TCRdb shows in-frame clones only, minus some. The sample has over 90,000 clones; 70% to 90% are singletons. The sample taken for sequencing was peripheral blood. These receptors all stem from a woman aged 60-75 years with acute or convalescent COVID-19. Both conserved end residues are part of each CDR3. Each record gives: CDR3 length, J gene, clone size, V gene, D gene, CDR3 protein, CDR3 DNA. The D gene is left open where the match is weak. Clone size is not always given. Where it is, it says once, few, many or a class for expanded clones.

13 TRBJ1-2 - TRBV6-6 TRBD1 CASSPPRTGGYTF TGTGCCAGCAGTCCACCTCGGACAGGTGGCTACACCTTC
16 TRBJ1-2 - TRBV2 TRBD1 CASSEPRGPANYGYTF TGTGCCAGCAGTGAACCCAGGGGGCCTGCTAACTATGGCTACACCTTC
15 TRBJ1-4 - TRBV5-8 TRBD1 CASSLVGQGREKLFF TGTGCCAGCAGCTTGGTGGGACAGGGAAGGGAAAAACTGTTTTTT
16 TRBJ2-3 - TRBV5-5 TRBD1 CASSSGGRVYPDTQYF TGTGCCAGCAGCTCAGGGGGAAGGGTATACCCAGATACGCAGTATTTT
14 TRBJ2-1 - TRBV11-2 - CASSLAGHYNEQFF TGTGCCAGCAGCTTAGCAGGACATTACAATGAGCAGTTCTTC
15 TRBJ2-1 once TRBV28 TRBD2 CASLRGGRRGNEQFF TGTGCCAGCCTCCGCGGGGGGCGGAGGGGGAATGAGCAGTTCTTC
12 TRBJ1-5 - TRBV30 - CAEGGGTGPQHF TGTGCCGAGGGGGGAGGGACCGGGCCCCAGCATTTT
17 TRBJ2-2 - TRBV3-1/TRBV3-2 TRBD2 CASSPPVSGRGPGELFF TGTGCCAGCAGCCCGCCTGTGAGCGGGAGGGGGCCCGGGGAGCTGTTTTTT
15 TRBJ2-1 once TRBV6-5 TRBD2 CASRREGASYNEQFF TGTGCCAGCAGGCGGGAGGGAGCCTCCTACAATGAGCAGTTCTTC
14 TRBJ2-1 - TRBV6-5 - CASRPGPAAWEQFF TGTGCCAGCAGACCGGGTCCAGCGGCGTGGGAGCAGTTCTTC
14 TRBJ2-3 - TRBV6-5 TRBD2 CASRGVAGWDTQYF TGTGCCAGCAGAGGGGTAGCGGGCTGGGATACGCAGTATTTT
14 TRBJ1-1 - TRBV24-1 - CATSAAGTLTEAFF TGTGCCACCAGCGCCGCCGGGACATTAACTGAAGCTTTCTTT
14 TRBJ1-3 - TRBV2 - CASSRDYSGNTIYF TGTGCCAGCAGTCGAGATTACTCTGGAAACACCATATATTTT
14 TRBJ1-1 - TRBV30 - CAWSVPGSGTEAFF TGTGCCTGGAGTGTACCTGGGAGCGGGACTGAAGCTTTCTTT
15 TRBJ2-7 - TRBV19 - CASSIQPTIPYEQYF TGTGCCAGTAGTATTCAACCTACCATTCCCTACGAGCAGTACTTC
16 TRBJ2-4 - TRBV27 - CASSFGGPIAKNIQYF TGTGCCAGCAGTTTCGGGGGACCCATAGCCAAAAACATTCAGTACTTC
14 TRBJ2-1 - TRBV5-1 TRBD2 CASSLAGTYNEQFF TGCGCCAGCAGCTTAGCGGGGACCTACAATGAGCAGTTCTTC
15 TRBJ1-5 - TRBV2 TRBD1 CASSEEGTDNQPQHF TGTGCCAGCAGTGAGGAGGGGACAGACAATCAGCCCCAGCATTTT
14 TRBJ2-1 - TRBV11-3 TRBD1 CASSETGIRNEQFF TGTGCCAGCAGCGAGACAGGGATACGCAATGAGCAGTTCTTC
13 TRBJ1-2 - TRBV2 - CASSLTDLYGYTF TGTGCCAGCAGTTTGACAGACCTTTATGGCTACACCTTC
17 TRBJ2-2 - TRBV10-2 - CASSGSSILRGTGELFF TGCGCCAGCAGTGGGTCCTCCATACTAAGGGGCACCGGGGAGCTGTTTTTT
15 TRBJ1-2 - TRBV3-1/TRBV3-2 TRBD1 CASSQGTVQSIGYTF TGTGCCAGCAGCCAGGGGACAGTTCAGTCGATTGGCTACACCTTC
15 TRBJ1-1 - TRBV19 - CASRQAGEIRTEAFF TGTGCCAGTAGGCAAGCCGGGGAGATCCGGACTGAAGCTTTCTTT
13 TRBJ1-2 - TRBV7-9 - CASSLAGSYGYTF TGTGCCAGCAGCTTAGCAGGGAGCTATGGCTACACCTTC
12 TRBJ2-1 - TRBV18 - CASSPRQNEQFF TGTGCCAGCTCACCACGGCAAAATGAGCAGTTCTTC
13 TRBJ1-2 - TRBV28 TRBD1 CASRRQGAVGYTF TGTGCCAGCAGAAGGCAGGGGGCGGTTGGCTACACCTTC
15 TRBJ1-1 - TRBV6-5 - CASRSQGTMNTEAFF TGTGCCAGCAGATCACAGGGAACCATGAACACTGAAGCTTTCTTT
15 TRBJ1-4 - TRBV5-1 - CASRTAGILNEKLFF TGCGCCAGCAGGACGGCAGGAATCCTTAATGAAAAACTGTTTTTT